What follows are 15 T cell receptor beta chains derived from one specimen sequenced in a study of tumor-infiltrating lymphocytes in primary liver carcinoma. Extraction of RNA together with DNA used roughly 20-33 mg of unsorted bulk tissue. Using a constant-region primer together with ProtoScript II reverse transcriptase, TCR beta cDNA was made from around 0.55 ug of total RNA. Modified slightly, ARM-PCR produced TCR beta libraries over three nested multiplex PCR rounds. It was with TRBV1-TRBV30 forward primers and a C-beta reverse primer that the first two PCR rounds were run, at approximately 10 cycles each. One entry per CDR3 protein results from TCRdb running MiXCR on the multiplex PCR reads. The table lists about 78,000 distinct CDR3 sequences, approximately 74% of them singletons, with roughly 26% in the top ten. The sequenced sample consisted of liver tumor tissue from sampling region 4. Specified subset: tumor region T4, right-lateral pole. The receptors shown here come from a man between 35 and 55 years old with primary liver carcinoma and hepatitis B virus infection.

In this sample, this clonotype turned up once. A junction end diverges from the germline sequence, so it may reflect a read error. The rearrangement uses TRBV11-2 and TRBJ2-3; D call uncertain. This CDR3 has 14 residues. Germline CDR1 is SGHAT and CDR2 is FQNNGV. The CDR3 here is CAISFVGTTDTHYF. The CDR3 nucleotides are TGTGCCATCAGCTTCGTAGGTACCACAGATACGCACTATTTT.

About this clonotype: Being one base from a much bigger clone, this may be a read error. The J gene is TRBJ2-1, the V gene TRBV4-1; D remains unclear. Trimming removed 0 bases from V and 5 bases from J, with 8 bases in between. CDR1 and CDR2 from the germline V gene are MGHRA and YSYEKL. The CDR3 has 14 residues. The CDR3 sequence: CASSQDNYNNEQFF. Here the CDR3 DNA reads TGCGCCAGCAGCCAAGACAACTATAACAATGAGCAGTTCTTC.

This clonotype was seen at least ten times. The rearrangement links TRBV4-1 to TRBJ1-2; 7 bases agree with TRBD1. The CDR3 is made up of 16 amino acids. From germline, CDR1 is MGHRA and CDR2 YSYEKL. Trimming cost V 1 base and J 3 bases; bases outside gene matches: 8. This CDR3 is CASSQVEGAGYYGYTF. CDR3 coding DNA: TGCGCCAGCAGCCAAGTGGAGGGGGCAGGATACTATGGCTACACCTTC.

The sample holds a few counts of this clonotype. The chain is built from TRBV19 and TRBJ2-3; no firm D call. CDR1 and CDR2 (germline): LNHDA, SQIVND (reference sequence). V shed 3 bases and J shed 4 bases, with 20 bases lying between them. The CDR3 length is 17 residues. The CDR3 reads CASSITHSGPRADTQYF. CDR3 nucleotides: TGTGCCAGTAGTATTACCCATTCCGGGCCCCGAGCAGATACGCAGTATTTT. The full variable domain, its missing parts supplied by reference TRBV19 and TRBJ2-3, is DGGITQSPKYLFRKEGQNVTLSCEQNLNHDAMYWYRQDPGQGLRLIYYSQIVNDFQKGDIAEGYSVSREKKESFPLTVTSAQKNPTAFYLCASSITHSGPRADTQYFGPGTRLTVL.

To note about this clonotype: A junction boundary mismatches the germline segment, possibly from a read error. The V call is TRBV10-1, the J call TRBJ2-1; possible D gene TRBD2, 7 bases. Germline CDR1 and CDR2: WNHNN and SYGVQD (reference sequence). CDR3 length equals 20 residues. CDR3 protein: CASSERLGGLTSGTIIEQSF. The DNA of the CDR3 is TGCGCCAGCAGTGAGAGGTTGGGGGGCCTGACTAGTGGGACTATTATTGAGCAGTCCTTC.

As concerns this clonotype: The junction shows a germline mismatch at one end, possibly a read error. The chain carries TRBV12-3 or TRBV12-4 and TRBJ2-7, with D perhaps TRBD1 (5 bases). CDR3 length: 12 residues. The CDR3 DNA sequence: TGTGCCAGCAGTACCAGGGCCTATGAGCAGTACTTC. Its translation: CASSTRAYEQYF.

This clonotype has only a few counts. Given the absence of the conserved phenylalanine or tryptophan at the CDR3 end, a read error is likely. The limits of the CDR3 on the DNA are not certain, so only TCRdb's listed CDR3 is given. The chain couples TRBV7-6 to TRBJ1-6; the table's D call of TRBD1 was not tested on the DNA. The CDR3 region is 14 residues in length, termini included. Germline CDR1 and CDR2: SGHVS and FNYEAQ. CDR3 region: CASSPTGGGSPLRS.

The chain has TRBV24-1 and TRBJ2-5, with D hard to call. Germline V CDR1 and CDR2: KGHDR, SFDVKD. This CDR3 is built from 15 residues. Between the trimmed V and J ends, which lost 1 base and 5 bases, there was a span of 13 bases. Here the CDR3 DNA reads TGTGCCACCAGTGATTTTGGGTCAGCCGTGGAGACCCAGTACTTC. Its protein is CATSDFGSAVETQYF.

Regarding this clonotype: At one end the junction does not follow the germline gene, possibly because of a read error. This chain joins TRBV12-3 or TRBV12-4 and TRBJ1-1, with a tentative D call TRBD1 (6 bases). This CDR3 has 12 residues. The CDR3 reads CASSSDRPEASF. The CDR3 nucleotides are TGTGCCAGCAGTTCTGACAGGCCTGAAGCTTCCTTT.

As for this clonotype: A read error may account for a junction end that differs from germline. The V call is TRBV28, the J call TRBJ1-5, with D possibly being TRBD1 (6 bases). Per the germline V gene, CDR1 is MDHEN and CDR2 is SYDVKM. The CDR3 totals 17 residues. The DNA of the CDR3 is TGTGTCAGCAGTTTTACCTCAAGGGCAGGGGCGTACCAGCCCCAGCATTTC. It specifies CVSSFTSRAGAYQPQHF.

Comments on this clonotype: A read error may explain this, as a much larger clone is one base away. CDR3 in amino acids: CASSLRTGGSRYTF. The CDR3 DNA is TGTGCCAGCAGTCTCAGGACAGGGGGCAGTCGCTACACCTTC. The chain is built from TRBV28 and TRBJ1-2, with 11 bases matching TRBD1. The junction had 8 bases not matched to a gene; V was cut back by 5 bases and J by 9 bases. The V gene's germline CDR1 is MDHEN and CDR2 SYDVKM. This CDR3 is built from 14 residues.

A remark on this clonotype: The CDR3 carries no conserved terminal phenylalanine or tryptophan, so it likely arises from a read error. CDR3 protein: CASNLDVGGLTDTQYS. CDR3 DNA: TGTGCCAGCAACTTAGATGTGGGGGGCCTGACAGATACGCAGTATTCT. This chain links TRBV11-2 with TRBJ2-3, with D possibly being TRBD1 or TRBD2 (6 bases each). Per the germline V gene, CDR1 is SGHAT and CDR2 is FQNNGV. There are 16 residues in the CDR3.

Note on this clonotype: Mismatch with germline at one junction end may stem from a read error. The rearrangement links TRBV12-3 or TRBV12-4 to TRBJ2-1; D gene uncertain. This CDR3 comprises 15 residues. The CDR3 loop is CVSSPTVLLSTEQFF. CDR3 in DNA: TGTGTCAGCAGTCCGACTGTGCTACTCTCGACTGAGCAGTTCTTC.

Regarding this clonotype: Here the CDR3 omits its conserved ending phenylalanine or tryptophan, so a read error is the likely source. It is unclear where the CDR3 begins or ends on the DNA, so no DNA is shown, and the CDR3 is as TCRdb lists it. The chain joins TRBV11-2 to TRBJ2-1; the DNA was not compared with TRBD2, the D call given in the table. 13 amino acids form the CDR3, both terminal residues included. Germline assignment: CDR1 SGHAT and CDR2 FQNNGV. The CDR3 sequence: CASSLEVGAEPFL.

This clonotype was observed at least ten times. The rearrangement joins TRBV7-9 to TRBJ2-5, with D possibly matching TRBD1 (6 bases). The CDR3 has 13 amino acids. The germline V and J ends were trimmed by 2 bases and 5 bases, with 9 bases remaining between them. The germline CDR1 and CDR2 sequences are SEHNR and FQNEAQ (reference sequence). Here the CDR3 DNA reads TGTGCCAGCAGCTTAAACCAGGGGGAGACCCAGTACTTC. This gives the protein CASSLNQGETQYF. The variable domain in full, with the rest retrieved from reference TRBV7-9 and TRBJ2-5, is DTGVSQNPRHKITKRGQNVTFRCDPISEHNRLYWYRQTLGQGPEFLTYFQNEAQLEKSRLLSDRFSAERPKGSFSTLEIQRTEQGDSAMYLCASSLNQGETQYFGPGTRLLVL.